This T cell receptor (beta chain) was documented in a study of blood T cell repertoires in COVID-19. At the level of the study: Sources were T cells, B-cell-depleted T cells, or PBMCs; the material itself was cDNA or gDNA.

The V gene lost 0 bases and the J gene lost 8 bases, with 11 bases spanning the gap. CDR3 length: 14 residues. In germline, CDR1 is MNHNY, CDR2 SVGAGI (reference sequence). Per the original data handling: By means of reference gene primer amplification, nucleated cell counts were estimated. The repertoire was sequenced with immunoSEQ multiplex PCR; TCRdb's copy has only in-frame clones and lacks some. V, J and clone size were drawn from that table, and D and trimming were deduced from the DNA. The repertoire holds a few hundred thousand clones, around 87% seen once, with approximately 2.2% in the top ten.

The chain has TRBV6-6 and TRBJ1-3; D perhaps matches TRBD1 (6 bases). The sequencing sample was made of peripheral blood. The sequence was collected from a man in his late teens or twenties with active or convalescent COVID-19. CDR3 region: CASSYSRGGDTIYF. CDR3 bases: TGTGCCAGCAGTTACTCCAGGGGAGGGGACACCATATATTTT.